The present T cell receptor (beta chain) was sequenced within a study of cytomegalovirus exposure and HLA in healthy donors. PCR used 60 Vbeta primers and 13 Jbeta primers. Per the original methods: As a later analysis found, there were approximately 80 million unique TCR beta chains, of which around 10 million were shared. TCRdb's copy holds only in-frame clones and misses some; the assay was immunoSEQ multiplex PCR. The V and J calls and clone size come from that table; D and trimming were worked out from the DNA. The sample's table shows roughly 70,000 clones. CDR1 and CDR2 from the germline V gene are SGHVS and FQNEAQ. The CDR3 has 15 amino acids. With 2 bases removed from V and 3 bases from J, the gap between germline ends came to 10 bases. Study findings and constraints: The listing of 150 or so TCR beta chains classed them as cytomegalovirus-associated. According to a later analysis, most TCR beta chains associated with CMV appeared HLA-restricted. Cytomegalovirus status was reportedly diagnosed by the classifier with high specificity and sensitivity.

On this clone itself: Its antigen is not identified.

V gene TRBV7-8 combines with J gene TRBJ2-2; maybe TRBD2 (6 bases). Sequenced: PBMCs. The sequence was collected from a female donor in good health and CMV-seropositive. The CDR3 region is CASSLNGGDTGELFF. CDR3 DNA sequence: TGTGCCAGCAGCTTAAACGGGGGTGACACCGGGGAGCTGTTTTTT.